This is a list of T cell receptor beta chains from one sample in a study of metastatic and nonmetastatic thyroid tumors. TCRdb re-called clones from the PCR reads using MiXCR. The table has roughly 15,000 clones, under 35% seen once; the top ten hold 13%. The sample comprised adjacent normal tissue. These TCRs come from a female donor with papillary thyroid cancer or a benign thyroid nodule (not recorded which). Some clones in this sample may be carry-over from other donors' samples. Each CDR3 is given with its conserved first and last residue. Each record gives: CDR3 length, J gene, V gene, D gene, clone size, CDR3 protein, CDR3 DNA. D genes are given only for firm matches. Clone size is stated in some rows and not others, as once, few, many or a class when expanded.

14 TRBJ2-3 TRBV5-1 - - CASSLTGRTDTQYF TGCGCCAGCAGCTTGACAGGTCGGACAGATACGCAGTATTTT
15 TRBJ2-7 TRBV28 - few CASSPGTLGTYEQYF TGTGCCAGCAGTCCTGGGACTTTAGGTACCTACGAGCAGTACTTC
12 TRBJ1-2 TRBV5-1 - few CASSPGSYGYTF TGCGCCAGCAGCCCGGGCAGCTATGGCTACACCTTC
17 TRBJ1-1 TRBV19 TRBD1 few CASTRGQGALRNTEAFF TGTGCCAGTACCAGGGGACAGGGGGCCCTCAGGAACACTGAAGCTTTCTTT
14 TRBJ1-1 TRBV20-1 - few CSARDPTPGTEAFF TGCAGTGCTAGAGATCCCACCCCGGGAACTGAAGCTTTCTTT
17 TRBJ1-1 TRBV5-1 TRBD1 once CASSKGTGFIADTEAFF TGCGCCAGCAGCAAAGGGACAGGGTTTATCGCGGACACTGAAGCTTTCTTT
16 TRBJ2-4 TRBV12-3/TRBV12-4 TRBD2 many CASSLLWGGVKNIQYF TGTGCCAGCAGTTTACTATGGGGGGGGGTCAAAAACATTCAGTACTTC
16 TRBJ2-7 TRBV9 TRBD1 - CASSPHPLGQGGEQYF TGTGCCAGCAGCCCCCACCCTTTAGGACAGGGGGGCGAGCAGTACTTC
15 TRBJ1-5 TRBV6-1 TRBD1 few CASSADRGPSQPQHF TGTGCCAGCAGTGCTGACAGGGGGCCGTCTCAGCCCCAGCATTTT
12 TRBJ2-1 TRBV6-2/TRBV6-3 - few CASSYLGNEQFF TGTGCCAGCAGTTACCTGGGCAATGAGCAGTTCTTC
14 TRBJ1-1 TRBV28 TRBD1 many CASSETGEGTEAFF TGTGCCAGCAGTGAGACAGGGGAGGGCACTGAAGCTTTCTTT
15 TRBJ2-5 TRBV7-8 - once CASSLVVRTLETQYF TGTGCCAGCAGCCTGGTTGTGCGGACTTTGGAGACCCAGTACTTC
15 TRBJ2-5 TRBV20-1 - few CSAPTASDMEETQYF TGCAGTGCCCCAACCGCTAGCGATATGGAAGAGACCCAGTACTTC
13 TRBJ2-3 TRBV27 - - CASSPPGLHTQYF TGTGCCAGCAGTCCCCCGGGACTCCACACGCAGTATTTT
15 TRBJ2-1 TRBV27 - - CASSLRQRSYNEQFF TGTGCCAGCAGTTTAAGACAACGCTCCTACAATGAGCAGTTCTTC
15 TRBJ2-6 TRBV9 TRBD1 few CASSATGGRANVLTF TGTGCCAGCAGCGCGACAGGGGGGAGGGCCAACGTCCTGACTTTC
15 TRBJ2-5 TRBV7-8 TRBD1 medium-sized CASSLGGTGYETQYF TGTGCCAGCAGCTTAGGAGGGACAGGGTACGAGACCCAGTACTTC
13 TRBJ2-7 TRBV12-3/TRBV12-4 - - CASSEVTSYVQYF TGTGCCAGCAGTGAGGTCACATCCTACGTGCAGTACTTC
15 TRBJ1-2 TRBV10-2 TRBD1 medium-sized CASSEGRDRQRGYTF TGCGCCAGCAGTGAGGGAAGGGACAGGCAAAGAGGCTACACCTTC
11 TRBJ2-7 TRBV2 - few CASSLFYEQYF TGTGCCAGCAGCCTATTCTACGAGCAGTACTTC
19 TRBJ2-1 TRBV12-5 TRBD2 - CASGFGVWGLAAIDNEQFF TGTGCTAGTGGTTTCGGGGTCTGGGGACTAGCGGCCATAGACAATGAGCAGTTCTTC
15 TRBJ2-7 TRBV11-2 - - CASSLGWEISYEQYF TGTGCCAGCAGCTTAGGATGGGAAATCTCCTACGAGCAGTACTTC
14 TRBJ1-5 TRBV7-2 - few CASSLQGGNQPQHF TGTGCCAGCAGCTTACAGGGTGGCAATCAGCCCCAGCATTTT
14 TRBJ2-1 TRBV6-1 - few CASGGTEGGDEQFF TGTGCCAGCGGTGGGACCGAGGGGGGTGATGAGCAGTTCTTC
18 TRBJ2-5 TRBV11-2 TRBD2 - CASSPRTSGRRGGGTQYF TGTGCCAGCAGCCCAAGGACTAGCGGGAGAAGGGGTGGAGGGACCCAGTACTTC
14 TRBJ2-7 TRBV5-1 - - CASSLVLGGYEQYF TGCGCCAGCAGCTTAGTACTAGGCGGGTACGAGCAGTACTTC
10 TRBJ1-1 TRBV20-1 - few CSARDPEAFF TGCAGTGCTAGAGACCCTGAAGCTTTCTTT
13 TRBJ1-1 TRBV6-1 - few CASSLIGGGQAFF TGTGCCAGCAGCCTAATAGGGGGGGGTCAAGCTTTCTTT
15 TRBJ1-2 TRBV6-6 - - CASSYLGPGGHGYTF TGTGCCAGCAGTTACTTGGGTCCGGGAGGTCATGGCTACACCTTC
14 TRBJ2-4 TRBV3-1 - medium-sized CASSQGEIPNIQYF TGTGCCAGCAGCCAAGGGGAAATACCAAACATTCAGTACTTC
15 TRBJ1-6 TRBV6-1 - many CASSEAGGAQLSLHF TGTGCCAGCAGTGAAGCGGGGGGGGCGCAGCTCTCCCTCCACTTT
14 TRBJ1-2 TRBV2 - - CASSVGPGVYGYTF TGTGCCAGCAGTGTAGGTCCAGGGGTCTATGGCTACACCTTC
18 TRBJ2-1 TRBV15 - - CATSREKGLSSSYNEQFF TGTGCCACCAGCAGAGAAAAGGGTCTCTCAAGCTCCTACAATGAGCAGTTCTTC